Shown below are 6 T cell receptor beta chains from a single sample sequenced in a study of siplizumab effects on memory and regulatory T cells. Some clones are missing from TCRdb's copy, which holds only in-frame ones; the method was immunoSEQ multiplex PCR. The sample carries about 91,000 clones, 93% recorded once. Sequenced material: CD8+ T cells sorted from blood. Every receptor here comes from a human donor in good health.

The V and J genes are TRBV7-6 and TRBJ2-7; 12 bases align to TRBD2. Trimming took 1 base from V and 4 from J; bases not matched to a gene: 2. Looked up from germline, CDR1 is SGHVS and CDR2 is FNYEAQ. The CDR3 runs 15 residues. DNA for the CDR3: TGTGCCAGCAGCTTAGGACTAGCGGGAGTGTACGAGCAGTACTTC. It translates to CASSLGLAGVYEQYF.

CDR3 DNA sequence: TGTGCCAGCAGTTCCCGGCGGTCCGGGACGGTGAACACTGAAGCTTTCTTT. Translating it yields CASSSRRSGTVNTEAFF. The V gene is TRBV27, the J gene TRBJ1-1, with D tentatively TRBD1 (5 bases). Germline CDR1 reads MNHEY; CDR2 reads SMNVEV (reference sequence). This CDR3 is built from 17 residues. V dropped 4 bases and J dropped 0 bases, with 18 bases sitting between them.

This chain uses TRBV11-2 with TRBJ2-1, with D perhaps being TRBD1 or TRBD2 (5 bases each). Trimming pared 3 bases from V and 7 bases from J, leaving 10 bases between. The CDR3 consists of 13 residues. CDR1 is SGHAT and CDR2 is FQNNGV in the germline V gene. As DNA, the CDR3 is TGTGCCAGCAGCTTCGAGGGGCCGAATGAGCAGTTCTTC. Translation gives CASSFEGPNEQFF.

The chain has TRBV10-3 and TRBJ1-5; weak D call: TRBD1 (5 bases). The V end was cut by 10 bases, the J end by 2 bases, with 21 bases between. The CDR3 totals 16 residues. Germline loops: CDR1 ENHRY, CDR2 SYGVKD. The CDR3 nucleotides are TGTGCCACCGCTTTAAAAACAGGACATGGCAATCAGCCCCAGCATTTT. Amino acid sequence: CATALKTGHGNQPQHF.

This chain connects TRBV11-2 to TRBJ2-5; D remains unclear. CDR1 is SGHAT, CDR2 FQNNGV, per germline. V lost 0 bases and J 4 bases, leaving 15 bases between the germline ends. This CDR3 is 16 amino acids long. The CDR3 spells CASSLEWAGPGETQYF. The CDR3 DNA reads TGTGCCAGCAGCTTAGAATGGGCCGGCCCGGGAGAGACCCAGTACTTC.

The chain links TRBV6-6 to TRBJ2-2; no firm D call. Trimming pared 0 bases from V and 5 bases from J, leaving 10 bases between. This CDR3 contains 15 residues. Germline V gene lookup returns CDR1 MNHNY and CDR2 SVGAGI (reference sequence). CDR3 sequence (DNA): TGTGCCAGCAGTTACTCGATAACGCGAACCGGGGAGCTGTTTTTT. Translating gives CASSYSITRTGELFF.